This is a list of T cell receptor beta chains from one sample in a study of shared T cell receptors in the human thymus. Repertoires were generated with immunoSEQ multiplex PCR, while TCRdb's copy carries only in-frame clones and drops some. This table holds hundreds of thousands of clones, 75% to 80% found once. This sample was also put to use in a study of human thymus T cells.

The source material was thymocytes. Receptors originate from a boy younger than two with a congenital heart defect. Both conserved end residues are part of each CDR3. The order of the fields is clone size, V gene, D gene, J gene, CDR3 protein, CDR3 DNA. D genes are given only for firm matches. Clone size is given for some rows only: seen once, a few or many times, or a class if the clone is expanded.

clone size: -
V gene: TRBV10-3
D gene: -
J gene: TRBJ1-1
CDR3 protein: CAISEAQGNTEAFF
CDR3 DNA: TGTGCCATCAGTGAGGCTCAGGGGAACACTGAAGCTTTCTTT

clone size: few
V gene: TRBV15
D gene: TRBD1
J gene: TRBJ2-7
CDR3 protein: CATRGPGTGDSYEQYF
CDR3 DNA: TGTGCCACCAGAGGGCCCGGGACAGGTGACTCCTACGAGCAGTACTTC

clone size: -
V gene: TRBV11-1
D gene: TRBD2
J gene: TRBJ2-5
CDR3 protein: CASSPPGGRPRPETQYF
CDR3 DNA: TGTGCCAGCAGCCCCCCGGGGGGACGCCCAAGACCGGAGACCCAGTACTTC

clone size: few
V gene: TRBV4-3
D gene: TRBD2
J gene: TRBJ2-3
CDR3 protein: CASSQDWSGRASYRTDTQYF
CDR3 DNA: TGCGCCAGCAGCCAAGATTGGAGCGGGAGGGCTTCATACCGCACAGATACGCAGTATTTT

clone size: -
V gene: TRBV28
D gene: -
J gene: TRBJ2-5
CDR3 protein: CASSFGGEILQETQYF
CDR3 DNA: TGTGCCAGCAGTTTCGGAGGGGAGATCCTTCAAGAGACCCAGTACTTC

clone size: -
V gene: TRBV28
D gene: -
J gene: TRBJ1-5
CDR3 protein: CASSLGQLNQPQHF
CDR3 DNA: TGTGCCAGCAGTTTAGGACAGCTCAATCAGCCCCAGCATTTT

clone size: few
V gene: TRBV14
D gene: TRBD2
J gene: TRBJ2-7
CDR3 protein: CASSQGTSGSNYEQYF
CDR3 DNA: TGTGCCAGCAGCCAAGGGACTAGCGGGAGTAATTACGAGCAGTACTTC

clone size: -
V gene: TRBV7-2
D gene: TRBD2
J gene: TRBJ2-7
CDR3 protein: CASSPRLAGYDYEQYF
CDR3 DNA: TGTGCCAGCAGCCCGCGACTAGCGGGATATGATTACGAGCAGTACTTC

clone size: -
V gene: TRBV28
D gene: -
J gene: TRBJ1-1
CDR3 protein: CASSFVGPEAFF
CDR3 DNA: TGTGCCAGCAGTTTTGTGGGCCCTGAAGCTTTCTTT

clone size: -
V gene: TRBV5-1
D gene: TRBD2
J gene: TRBJ2-3
CDR3 protein: CASSLGPAGGYWDTQYF
CDR3 DNA: TGCGCCAGCAGCTTGGGTCCAGCGGGAGGGTACTGGGATACGCAGTATTTT

clone size: few
V gene: TRBV25-1
D gene: TRBD2
J gene: TRBJ2-1
CDR3 protein: CASSESAAGEGGEQFF
CDR3 DNA: TGTGCCAGCAGTGAATCGGCGGCGGGAGAGGGCGGTGAGCAGTTCTTC

clone size: once
V gene: TRBV18
D gene: -
J gene: TRBJ2-3
CDR3 protein: CASWTELSTDTQYF
CDR3 DNA: TGTGCCAGCTGGACAGAGCTTAGCACAGATACGCAGTATTTT

clone size: once
V gene: TRBV5-6
D gene: -
J gene: TRBJ2-5
CDR3 protein: CASSLEGKETQYF
CDR3 DNA: TGTGCCAGCAGCTTGGAGGGGAAAGAGACCCAGTACTTC

clone size: -
V gene: TRBV12-5
D gene: -
J gene: TRBJ1-4
CDR3 protein: CAIWGQPNEKLFF
CDR3 DNA: TGTGCTATTTGGGGGCAGCCTAATGAAAAACTGTTTTTT

clone size: -
V gene: TRBV10-3
D gene: -
J gene: TRBJ1-3
CDR3 protein: CAIRNHRHVGNTIYF
CDR3 DNA: TGTGCCATCAGGAACCACCGACATGTTGGAAACACCATATATTTT

clone size: -
V gene: TRBV7-9
D gene: TRBD1
J gene: TRBJ1-1
CDR3 protein: CASSFGQAYEAFF
CDR3 DNA: TGTGCCAGCAGCTTTGGACAGGCCTATGAAGCTTTCTTT

clone size: -
V gene: TRBV6-5
D gene: -
J gene: TRBJ2-6
CDR3 protein: CASSYRSGANVLTF
CDR3 DNA: TGTGCCAGCAGTTACCGTTCTGGGGCCAACGTCCTGACTTTC